These 15 T cell receptor beta chains share one sample of origin, sequenced in a study of T cell responses to AZD1222 COVID-19 vaccine (dated by TCRdb to the early 2020s). The label giving this sample's time point can be read as: baseline before first vaccination. Library method: the immunoSEQ multiplex PCR assay. TCRdb retrieved this table from immuneACCESS and kept in-frame rearrangements only. Not all clones are present; in checked studies, unresolved V genes account for under half, and no reason is known for the remainder. The sample records roughly 140,000 clones, 90% to 95% of which are singletons. Roughly 4.7% of the sample goes to the ten largest clones. The sample here was peripheral blood, taken on day 0 of AZD1222 vaccination. These receptors were obtained from an adult in good health.

V gene TRBV9 combines with J gene TRBJ2-2; no clear D. Trimming removed 3 bases at V and 4 bases at J, with 1 base between. This CDR3 comprises 11 residues. Looked up from germline, CDR1 is SGDLS and CDR2 is YYNGEE. The CDR3 DNA is TGTGCCAGCAGCGCCACCGGGGAGCTGTTTTTT. Translated, it gives CASSATGELFF.

The V and J genes are TRBV25-1 and TRBJ2-7; 10 nucleotides match TRBD1. V gave up 4 bases and J gave up 9 bases; unmatched junction bases: 3. Germline assignment: CDR1 MGHDK and CDR2 SYGVNS. This CDR3 spans 12 amino acids. The CDR3 protein is CASSAGTGVQYF. CDR3 bases: TGTGCCAGCAGTGCTGGGACAGGGGTGCAGTACTTC.

The rearrangement uses TRBV2 and TRBJ2-4; no clear D. Germline values: CDR1 SNHLY, CDR2 FYNNEI. There are 15 residues in the CDR3. Between the trimmed V and J ends, which lost 6 bases and 1 base, there was a span of 13 bases. CDR3 nucleotide sequence: TGTGCCAGCAGAGGGTTTAATTGGGCCAAAAACATTCAGTACTTC. Translation gives CASRGFNWAKNIQYF.

The CDR3 nucleotides read TGTGCCACCAGTGACCCGTACCAAGAGACCCAGTACTTC. This sequence encodes CATSDPYQETQYF. V usage is TRBV24-1 and J usage is TRBJ2-5; unclear D gene. The CDR3 sequence is 13 residues long. Germline CDR1 reads KGHDR; CDR2 reads SFDVKD. V lost 4 bases to trimming and J lost 0 bases, with 5 bases between them.

This chain uses TRBV19 with TRBJ1-2; TRBD1 matches at 7 bases. Trimming took 4 bases from V and 2 from J; bases not matched to a gene: 1. The germline CDR1 and CDR2 sequences are LNHDA and SQIVND (reference sequence). The CDR3 covers 13 residues. CDR3 coding DNA: TGTGCCAGTAGTAAACAGGGGAACTATGGCTACACCTTC. Translation: CASSKQGNYGYTF.

The rearrangement links TRBV7-8 to TRBJ2-7, with D unclear. In germline, CDR1 is SGHVS, CDR2 FQNEAQ. V lost 1 base and J 0 bases, leaving 7 bases between the germline ends. The CDR3 extends over 14 amino acids. CDR3 sequence: CASSLGEHSYEQYF. The CDR3, as DNA: TGTGCCAGCAGCTTAGGAGAGCACTCCTACGAGCAGTACTTC.

The genes are TRBV19 and TRBJ1-5; D gene ambiguous. Germline V gene sequence: CDR1 LNHDA, CDR2 SQIVND (reference sequence). The CDR3 sequence is 16 residues long. Trimming stripped 1 base from V and 0 bases from J, with 10 bases between. The CDR3 coding sequence is TGTGCCAGTAGTATAGTATTGTGGAGTAGCAATCAGCCCCAGCATTTT. Protein: CASSIVLWSSNQPQHF.

The chain has TRBV27 and TRBJ2-7; D might be TRBD1 (7 bases). Germline V gene sequence: CDR1 MNHEY, CDR2 SMNVEV (reference sequence). Deletions cut 5 bases from V and 4 bases from J, with 15 bases between. This CDR3 comprises 14 residues. CDR3 coding DNA: TGTGCCAGCAGTGCGGGACAGAGCCTTTACGAGCAGTACTTC. Amino acids: CASSAGQSLYEQYF.

The rearrangement uses TRBV7-9 and TRBJ1-2; D is ambiguous. CDR3 length equals 13 residues. Germline V CDR1 and CDR2: SEHNR, FQNEAQ (reference sequence). Trimming removed 5 bases at V and 3 bases at J, with 10 bases between. In DNA, the CDR3 is TGTGCCAGCAGCACTTCGACCCACTATGGCTACACCTTC. Translated, it gives CASSTSTHYGYTF.

This chain connects TRBV9 to TRBJ1-2; maybe TRBD1 (6 bases). The V gene's germline CDR1 is SGDLS and CDR2 YYNGEE. Deletions cut 0 bases from V and 14 bases from J, with 20 bases between. This CDR3 has 14 amino acids. The CDR3 protein is CASSVVPLGDIGTF. CDR3 sequence (DNA): TGTGCCAGCAGCGTAGTGCCCCTCGGGGACATAGGTACCTTC. Using reference TRBV9 and TRBJ1-2 for the parts outside the CDR3, the full variable domain is DSGVTQTPKHLITATGQRVTLRCSPRSGDLSVYWYQQSLDQGLQFLIQYYNGEERAKGNILERFSAQQFPDLHSELNLSSLELGDSALYFCASSVVPLGDIGTFGSGTRLTVV.

This clone occurred a few times. The chain is built from TRBV7-2 and TRBJ2-3; no reliable D call. The CDR3 totals 13 residues. V was cut by 4 bases and J by 5 bases, with 10 bases left in between. The V gene's germline CDR1 is SGHTA and CDR2 FQGNSA. CDR3 sequence reads: CASSSISLDTQYF. Here the CDR3 DNA reads TGTGCCAGCAGCTCAATCTCCCTAGATACGCAGTATTTT.

This clone was seen a single time. The rearrangement uses TRBV2 and TRBJ1-4; no firm D call. Germline CDR1 is SNHLY and CDR2 is FYNNEI. V lost 5 bases to trimming and J lost 10 bases, with 14 bases between them. The CDR3 spans 13 residues. The CDR3 DNA sequence: TGTGCCAGCAGTCCCCTCACTACCGGAAAACTGTTTTTT. It codes for CASSPLTTGKLFF.

The rearrangement joins TRBV19 to TRBJ2-5, with a tentative D call TRBD1 (5 bases). The CDR3 consists of 13 residues. Trimming removed 5 bases from V and 2 bases from J, with 9 bases in between. CDR1 is LNHDA and CDR2 is SQIVND in the germline V gene (reference sequence). Here the CDR3 DNA reads TGTGCCAGTAGTCTTTACAGGCAAGAGACCCAGTACTTC. Amino acid sequence: CASSLYRQETQYF.

V and J are TRBV3-1 (or the pseudogene TRBV3-2) and TRBJ2-5; a possible D gene is TRBD1 (5 bases). Trimming took off 0 bases at V and 5 bases at J, with 16 bases between the two ends. The CDR3 is made up of 16 amino acids. Germline CDR1 LGHDT, CDR2 YNNKEL (reference sequence). CDR3 sequence (DNA): TGTGCCAGCAGCCAAGACCTTTTGACAGCCCGGGAGACCCAGTACTTC. As protein: CASSQDLLTARETQYF.

The chain couples TRBV7-9 to TRBJ1-1, with TRBD1 as a possible D gene (6 bases). The V gene's germline CDR1 is SEHNR and CDR2 FQNEAQ (reference sequence). Trimming cost V 4 bases and J 0 bases, with 15 bases left between them. This CDR3 has 16 amino acids. The CDR3 spells CASSSFRTDLNTEAFF. In DNA, the CDR3 is TGTGCCAGCAGCTCCTTCCGGACAGACTTGAACACTGAAGCTTTCTTT.